These T cell receptor beta chains were read from a single sample in a study of OX40 agonist ivuxolimab in advanced cancers. TCRdb keeps only in-frame clones here, not all; method: immunoSEQ multiplex PCR. Of around 62,000 clones detected, over 75% appear once; the ten largest clones hold over 0.25%. The sequenced sample was CD4+ or CD8+ T cells sorted from blood, obtained in a trial of the OX40 agonist ivuxolimab. The receptor source for this set is an adult with an advanced solid tumor such as melanoma, head and neck, liver or kidney cancer. The CDR3 runs from the conserved cysteine through the conserved F or W. A D gene is named only where the DNA matches it firmly. The listing skips clone size in some rows; elsewhere it reads once, few, many or a size class.

D gene: .; J gene: TRBJ2-3; V gene: TRBV5-6; clone size: .; CDR3 length: 12; CDR3 DNA: TGTGCCAGCAGCTCCCGCACAGATACGCAGTATTTT; CDR3 protein: CASSSRTDTQYF
D gene: .; J gene: TRBJ2-1; V gene: TRBV9; clone size: .; CDR3 length: 14; CDR3 DNA: TGTGCCAGCAGCCCGAGGGTTCGCTACAATGAGCAGTTCTTC; CDR3 protein: CASSPRVRYNEQFF
D gene: TRBD2; J gene: TRBJ2-1; V gene: TRBV7-2; clone size: .; CDR3 length: 13; CDR3 DNA: TGTGCCAACCGAAGCGGGAGTACGAATGAGCAGTTCTTC; CDR3 protein: CANRSGSTNEQFF
D gene: .; J gene: TRBJ1-2; V gene: TRBV29-1; clone size: few; CDR3 length: 11; CDR3 DNA: TGCAGCGTTGACGGAATCTATGGCTACACCTTC; CDR3 protein: CSVDGIYGYTF
D gene: .; J gene: TRBJ1-2; V gene: TRBV11-2; clone size: .; CDR3 length: 15; CDR3 DNA: TGTGCCAGCAGCTTCCGCACGGGACAAGCCTATGGCTACACCTTC; CDR3 protein: CASSFRTGQAYGYTF
D gene: TRBD2; J gene: TRBJ2-7; V gene: TRBV19; clone size: .; CDR3 length: 15; CDR3 DNA: TGTGCCAGTAGTGTCCAACTAGCGGGAGCGCTCGAGCAGTACTTC; CDR3 protein: CASSVQLAGALEQYF
D gene: TRBD2; J gene: TRBJ2-5; V gene: TRBV18; clone size: .; CDR3 length: 17; CDR3 DNA: TGTGCCAGCTCACCATCCTCGGGACTAGCGGGACAAGAGACCCAGTACTTC; CDR3 protein: CASSPSSGLAGQETQYF
D gene: TRBD2; J gene: TRBJ2-3; V gene: TRBV7-9; clone size: few; CDR3 length: 17; CDR3 DNA: TGTGCCAGCAGCTCTAAGGTGGCTAGCGGGGGCACAGATACGCAGTATTTT; CDR3 protein: CASSSKVASGGTDTQYF
D gene: .; J gene: TRBJ2-1; V gene: TRBV11-2; clone size: .; CDR3 length: 18; CDR3 DNA: TGTGCCAGCAGCTTAGACGTCGGAGGGAGAAACTCCTACAATGAGCAGTTCTTC; CDR3 protein: CASSLDVGGRNSYNEQFF
D gene: TRBD1; J gene: TRBJ2-1; V gene: TRBV4-2; clone size: .; CDR3 length: 16; CDR3 DNA: TGTGCCAGCAGCCAAGATTTTAGGCAGGGGGCTCGGGAGCAGTTCTTC; CDR3 protein: CASSQDFRQGAREQFF
D gene: TRBD1; J gene: TRBJ2-7; V gene: TRBV5-6; clone size: .; CDR3 length: 14; CDR3 DNA: TGTGCCAGCAGCCTTTACCGGGACAGGGTTAGGGAGTACTTC; CDR3 protein: CASSLYRDRVREYF
D gene: .; J gene: TRBJ2-1; V gene: TRBV7-9; clone size: .; CDR3 length: 12; CDR3 DNA: TGTGCCAGCAGCTTAGCGCGGGGAGGGGGGTTCTTC; CDR3 protein: CASSLARGGGFF
D gene: TRBD1; J gene: TRBJ1-1; V gene: TRBV18; clone size: .; CDR3 length: 14; CDR3 DNA: TGTGCCAGCTCACCGGGACAGGGGAACACTGAAGCTTTCTTT; CDR3 protein: CASSPGQGNTEAFF
D gene: .; J gene: TRBJ1-3; V gene: TRBV6-1; clone size: .; CDR3 length: 15; CDR3 DNA: TGTGCCAGCAGAGCCCCCGGGGGCTCTGGAAACACCATATATTTT; CDR3 protein: CASRAPGGSGNTIYF
D gene: .; J gene: TRBJ2-7; V gene: TRBV27; clone size: .; CDR3 length: 16; CDR3 DNA: TGTGCCAGCAGTCGACAAAAGGGGCAGTCATCCACCGAGCAGTACTTC; CDR3 protein: CASSRQKGQSSTEQYF
D gene: TRBD1; J gene: TRBJ2-7; V gene: TRBV18; clone size: .; CDR3 length: 15; CDR3 DNA: TGTGCCAGCTCACCCCAATCGACAGGGACGTACGAGCAGTACTTC; CDR3 protein: CASSPQSTGTYEQYF
D gene: .; J gene: TRBJ2-1; V gene: TRBV15; clone size: few; CDR3 length: 14; CDR3 DNA: TGTGCCACCAGCAGTTCGGGACCCTACAATGAGCAGTTCTTC; CDR3 protein: CATSSSGPYNEQFF
D gene: TRBD2; J gene: TRBJ2-3; V gene: TRBV5-4; clone size: .; CDR3 length: 16; CDR3 DNA: TGTGCCAGCAGCCCACGGGTTAGCGGGAGGGCGGATACGCAGTATTTT; CDR3 protein: CASSPRVSGRADTQYF
D gene: .; J gene: TRBJ2-6; V gene: TRBV28; clone size: .; CDR3 length: 15; CDR3 DNA: TGTGCCAGCAGTGAGACGTACTCTGGGGCCAACGTCCTGACTTTC; CDR3 protein: CASSETYSGANVLTF
D gene: .; J gene: TRBJ1-5; V gene: TRBV28; clone size: .; CDR3 length: 15; CDR3 DNA: TGTGCCAGCAGTCCTAGCGACAGGATGGAGCAGCCCCAGCATTTT; CDR3 protein: CASSPSDRMEQPQHF
D gene: TRBD2; J gene: TRBJ2-3; V gene: TRBV5-4; clone size: .; CDR3 length: 17; CDR3 DNA: TGTGCCAGCAGCCCGGGGGCTAGCGGGAGGAGCACAGATACGCAGTATTTT; CDR3 protein: CASSPGASGRSTDTQYF
D gene: .; J gene: TRBJ2-2; V gene: TRBV6-1; clone size: .; CDR3 length: 16; CDR3 DNA: TGTGCCAGCAGTGAATCATCGAGCAGGGAAGCCGGGGAGCTGTTTTTT; CDR3 protein: CASSESSSREAGELFF
D gene: .; J gene: TRBJ2-7; V gene: TRBV9; clone size: .; CDR3 length: 14; CDR3 DNA: TGTGCCAGCAGCTCAGGACAGCGTTCGGGCGAGCAGTACTTC; CDR3 protein: CASSSGQRSGEQYF
D gene: .; J gene: TRBJ2-7; V gene: TRBV25-1; clone size: .; CDR3 length: 15; CDR3 DNA: TGTGCCAGCAGTGAGAATCCGGGACATTCCTACGAGCAGTACTTC; CDR3 protein: CASSENPGHSYEQYF
D gene: .; J gene: TRBJ2-7; V gene: TRBV6-5; clone size: .; CDR3 length: 16; CDR3 DNA: TGTGCCAGCAGTTTTTTAGCGGACCCCCGGCCTTTCGAGCAGTACTTC; CDR3 protein: CASSFLADPRPFEQYF
D gene: .; J gene: TRBJ1-2; V gene: TRBV5-8; clone size: .; CDR3 length: 14; CDR3 DNA: TGTGCCAGCAGCTCCAGGTGGGGGGGCGCCGGCTACACCTTC; CDR3 protein: CASSSRWGGAGYTF
D gene: .; J gene: TRBJ1-1; V gene: TRBV7-2; clone size: .; CDR3 length: 16; CDR3 DNA: TGTGCCAGCAGCTTATGGTTGGAAGTCGTGAACACTGAAGCTTTCTTT; CDR3 protein: CASSLWLEVVNTEAFF
D gene: .; J gene: TRBJ2-7; V gene: TRBV10-2; clone size: .; CDR3 length: 15; CDR3 DNA: TGCGCCAGCAGTGACTTCGGGACTGTCATCTACGAGCAGTACTTC; CDR3 protein: CASSDFGTVIYEQYF
D gene: .; J gene: TRBJ2-3; V gene: TRBV27; clone size: .; CDR3 length: 13; CDR3 DNA: TGTGCCAGCAGTTTATTGCTCTCAGATACGCAGTATTTT; CDR3 protein: CASSLLLSDTQYF
D gene: TRBD1; J gene: TRBJ1-2; V gene: TRBV6-5; clone size: .; CDR3 length: 16; CDR3 DNA: TGTGCCAGCAGTTACTCGAGGGGGCTAGGTAGCTATGGCTACACCTTC; CDR3 protein: CASSYSRGLGSYGYTF
D gene: TRBD2; J gene: TRBJ2-5; V gene: TRBV2; clone size: .; CDR3 length: 15; CDR3 DNA: TGTGCAAGCAGGACTAGCGGGAGCAGTTTGGAGACCCAGTACTTC; CDR3 protein: CASRTSGSSLETQYF
D gene: .; J gene: TRBJ1-3; V gene: TRBV7-9; clone size: .; CDR3 length: 13; CDR3 DNA: TGTGCCAGCAGCTTCGTACAGGGAAACACCATATATTTT; CDR3 protein: CASSFVQGNTIYF
D gene: .; J gene: TRBJ2-2; V gene: TRBV6-4; clone size: few; CDR3 length: 14; CDR3 DNA: TGTGCCAGCAGTGCCGACTGGAACACCGGGGAGCTGTTTTTT; CDR3 protein: CASSADWNTGELFF
D gene: .; J gene: TRBJ1-1; V gene: TRBV19; clone size: .; CDR3 length: 14; CDR3 DNA: TGTGCCAGTAGTATCGGACACTTGAACACTGAAGCTTTCTTT; CDR3 protein: CASSIGHLNTEAFF
D gene: TRBD1; J gene: TRBJ2-7; V gene: TRBV7-9; clone size: .; CDR3 length: 14; CDR3 DNA: TGTGCCAGCAGCCCACGGACAGGGGGGGGCGAGCAGTACTTC; CDR3 protein: CASSPRTGGGEQYF
D gene: .; J gene: TRBJ2-3; V gene: TRBV27; clone size: .; CDR3 length: 15; CDR3 DNA: TGTGCCAGCAGTTTAAATCCTAGCGGCACAGATACGCAGTATTTT; CDR3 protein: CASSLNPSGTDTQYF
D gene: .; J gene: TRBJ1-4; V gene: TRBV6-1; clone size: once; CDR3 length: 15; CDR3 DNA: TGTGCCAGCAGCAGAAAGACCGGCATGAATGAAAAACTGTTTTTT; CDR3 protein: CASSRKTGMNEKLFF
D gene: TRBD2; J gene: TRBJ2-4; V gene: TRBV14; clone size: .; CDR3 length: 18; CDR3 DNA: TGTGCCAGCAGCCAAGATGGGAGCGGGAGGGCCGCGGAAAACATTCAGTACTTC; CDR3 protein: CASSQDGSGRAAENIQYF
D gene: .; J gene: TRBJ2-7; V gene: TRBV7-3; clone size: .; CDR3 length: 15; CDR3 DNA: TGTGCCAGCAGCGCAGGGCCGGGTGGAGGTTACGAGCAGTACTTC; CDR3 protein: CASSAGPGGGYEQYF
D gene: TRBD1; J gene: TRBJ1-2; V gene: TRBV7-8; clone size: .; CDR3 length: 17; CDR3 DNA: TGTGCCAGCAGCTTAGGCCTGACCACAGGGGGCAACTATGGCTACACCTTC; CDR3 protein: CASSLGLTTGGNYGYTF
D gene: .; J gene: TRBJ2-2; V gene: TRBV2; clone size: few; CDR3 length: 16; CDR3 DNA: TGTGCCAGCAGTGAATTTGGACTCCTGAACACCGGGGAGCTGTTTTTT; CDR3 protein: CASSEFGLLNTGELFF
D gene: .; J gene: TRBJ1-3; V gene: TRBV21-1; clone size: .; CDR3 length: 15; CDR3 DNA: TGTGCCAGCAGCCGACAGGGTAACTCTGGAAACACCATATATTTT; CDR3 protein: CASSRQGNSGNTIYF
D gene: .; J gene: TRBJ2-3; V gene: TRBV19; clone size: .; CDR3 length: 14; CDR3 DNA: TGTGCCAGTAGGTCGGGACCTCACGCAGATACGCAGTATTTT; CDR3 protein: CASRSGPHADTQYF
D gene: TRBD1; J gene: TRBJ1-2; V gene: TRBV7-2; clone size: .; CDR3 length: 14; CDR3 DNA: TGTGCCAGCAACTTCCAGGGGGCGGGCTATGGCTACACCTTC; CDR3 protein: CASNFQGAGYGYTF
D gene: .; J gene: TRBJ2-5; V gene: TRBV7-6; clone size: .; CDR3 length: 18; CDR3 DNA: TGTGCCAGCAGCTCCCGGGTTGGGGGGCCACAGAGGACAGAGACCCAGTACTTC; CDR3 protein: CASSSRVGGPQRTETQYF
D gene: .; J gene: TRBJ2-5; V gene: TRBV10-3; clone size: .; CDR3 length: 12; CDR3 DNA: TGTGCCATCAGTGATCGTGAAGAGACCCAGTACTTC; CDR3 protein: CAISDREETQYF
D gene: .; J gene: TRBJ1-1; V gene: TRBV6-5; clone size: few; CDR3 length: 14; CDR3 DNA: TGTGCCAGCACCCCGATTCTTTCGAGGACTGAAGCTTTCTTT; CDR3 protein: CASTPILSRTEAFF
D gene: .; J gene: TRBJ1-2; V gene: TRBV28; clone size: .; CDR3 length: 15; CDR3 DNA: TGTGCCAGCAGTTATACCCGGACCTATAACTATGGCTACACCTTC; CDR3 protein: CASSYTRTYNYGYTF
D gene: .; J gene: TRBJ2-2; V gene: TRBV7-2; clone size: .; CDR3 length: 17; CDR3 DNA: TGTGCCAGCAGCTTAAAAGGGGGCGGGAAATTCTCCGGGGAGCTGTTTTTT; CDR3 protein: CASSLKGGGKFSGELFF
D gene: .; J gene: TRBJ1-2; V gene: TRBV6-1; clone size: once; CDR3 length: 12; CDR3 DNA: TGTGCCAGCAGCGGGGACGTCTATGGCTACACCTTC; CDR3 protein: CASSGDVYGYTF
D gene: .; J gene: TRBJ2-1; V gene: TRBV5-1; clone size: once; CDR3 length: 12; CDR3 DNA: TGCGCCAGCAGCGCCGGACGCAATGAGCAGTTCTTC; CDR3 protein: CASSAGRNEQFF
D gene: TRBD1; J gene: TRBJ1-1; V gene: TRBV27; clone size: few; CDR3 length: 13; CDR3 DNA: TGTGCCAGCAGTTTAAAGGGGGCTACTGAAGCTTTCTTT; CDR3 protein: CASSLKGATEAFF
D gene: .; J gene: TRBJ2-7; V gene: TRBV29-1; clone size: .; CDR3 length: 12; CDR3 DNA: TGCAGCGTTTGGTGGGACCCCTACGAGCAGTACTTC; CDR3 protein: CSVWWDPYEQYF